Below are 22 T cell receptor beta chains sequenced from a single sample in a study of shared clonotypes between healthy human individuals. Naive CD8 isolation took CD45RO-negative cells positively selected for CCR7 and excluded terminally differentiated effector memory CD45RA+ cells. Using immunoSEQ multiplex PCR, the repertoire was profiled, and TCRdb retains in-frame clones only, with some absent. Of hundreds of thousands of clones in the sample, about 91% were seen once. The specimen sequenced was naive CD8+ T cells sorted from blood. These receptors came from a man younger than 40 in good health.

With regard to this clone: A read error may account for a junction end that differs from germline. Other DNA sequences in this specimen translate into the identical CDR3. CDR3: CASSQGSGGRLYEQYF. The CDR3 DNA reads TGCGCTAGCAGCCAAGGTAGCGGGGGCCGGCTATACGAGCAGTACTTC. V gene TRBV4-1 combines with J gene TRBJ2-7, with 9 bases lining up with TRBD2. Germline V gene sequence: CDR1 MGHRA, CDR2 YSYEKL. This CDR3 is 16 amino acids long.

This sequence joins TRBV2 and TRBJ2-3, with a tentative D call TRBD1 (5 bases). The CDR3 length is 14 residues. Trimming stripped 3 bases from V and 6 bases from J, with 13 bases between. Germline CDR1 SNHLY, CDR2 FYNNEI. Here the CDR3 reads CASSDGRAGDTQYF. CDR3 DNA: TGTGCCAGCAGTGACGGCCGGGCAGGGGATACGCAGTATTTT. Complete variable domain (other parts from reference TRBV2 and TRBJ2-3): EPEVTQTPSHQVTQMGQEVILRCVPISNHLYFYWYRQILGQKVEFLVSFYNNEISEKSEIFDDQFSVERPDGSNFTLKIRSTKLEDSAMYFCASSDGRAGDTQYFGPGTRLTVL.

The chain combines TRBV9 with TRBJ1-3, with TRBD1 identical over 10 bases. Germline V gene sequence: CDR1 SGDLS, CDR2 YYNGEE. This CDR3 has 16 residues. The ends lost 3 bases at V and 0 bases at J; junction bases unmatched: 3. The DNA for the CDR3 is TGTGCCAGCAGCGGCGGGACAGGGGACTCTGGAAACACCATATATTTT. Residues: CASSGGTGDSGNTIYF.

There are a few counts of this clone. The chain couples TRBV13 to TRBJ1-5, with D unresolved. This CDR3 has 12 residues. V gave up 2 bases and J gave up 5 bases, with 4 bases separating them. The germline CDR1 and CDR2 sequences are PRHDT and FYEKMQ (reference sequence). For the CDR3, the DNA is TGTGCCAGCAGCTTACGCGATCAGCCCCAGCATTTT. This codes for CASSLRDQPQHF.

The chain recombines TRBV18 with TRBJ2-1, with 8 nucleotides matching TRBD2. This CDR3 is built from 15 residues. Germline trimming cut 1 base from V and 5 bases from J; bases unmatched to any gene: 4. Germline lookup yields CDR1 KGHSH and CDR2 LQKENI. Here the CDR3 DNA reads TGTGCCAGCTCACCACAGCGGGAGTTGGACAATGAGCAGTTCTTC. Its protein is CASSPQRELDNEQFF.

The J gene is TRBJ2-7, the V gene TRBV5-5; 11 nucleotides align to TRBD1. The CDR3 is 15 amino acids. The germline gives CDR1 SGHKS, CDR2 YYEKEE (reference sequence). V shed 1 base, J shed 4 bases, and the junction held 4 bases outside the gene matches. CDR3 amino acids: CASSLRGQGAYEQYF. In DNA form, the CDR3 reads TGTGCCAGCAGCTTGAGAGGACAGGGGGCGTACGAGCAGTACTTC.

The V gene is TRBV2, the J gene TRBJ2-7; 8 positions match TRBD2. The CDR3 runs to 15 residues. Germline-derived CDR1 and CDR2 are SNHLY and FYNNEI. The V and J ends lost 8 bases and 5 bases, in that order; junction bases with no gene match: 14. Here the CDR3 reads CASLGGNGREDEQYF. The CDR3 DNA reads TGTGCCAGCCTTGGAGGAAACGGGAGGGAGGACGAGCAGTACTTC.

The chain joins TRBV9 to TRBJ2-5; 10 positions match TRBD1. The germline V gene encodes CDR1 SGDLS and CDR2 YYNGEE. The J segment lost 4 bases and the V segment lost 4 bases, leaving 10 bases of the junction unmatched. The CDR3 extends over 16 amino acids. The CDR3 nucleotides read TGTGCCAGCAGCCAACCAGGGACAGGGGTTGGAGAGACCCAGTACTTC. Its translation: CASSQPGTGVGETQYF.

The gene calls are TRBV7-9 and TRBJ1-1; no reliable D call. The CDR3 consists of 13 residues. V was clipped by 3 bases and J by 1 base, with 6 bases between them. Germline V gene data show CDR1 as SEHNR and CDR2 as FQNEAQ (reference sequence). CDR3 bases: TGTGCCAGCAGCTTCGATAAGAACACTGAAGCTTTCTTT. Amino acids: CASSFDKNTEAFF.

V usage is TRBV28 and J usage is TRBJ2-7, with 9 bases matching TRBD2. Germline CDR1 reads MDHEN; CDR2 reads SYDVKM. The trim removed 3 bases at V and 2 bases at J, leaving 5 bases unmatched. The CDR3 contains 15 residues. The CDR3 spells CASSFSGSRAYEQYF. Here the CDR3 DNA reads TGTGCCAGCAGTTTTAGCGGGAGTCGCGCCTACGAGCAGTACTTC. Based on the CDR3 plus reference TRBV28 and TRBJ2-7, the full variable domain is DVKVTQSSRYLVKRTGEKVFLECVQDMDHENMFWYRQDPGLGLRLIYFSYDVKMKEKGDIPEGYSVSREKKERFSLILESASTNQTSMYLCASSFSGSRAYEQYFGPGTRLTVT.

The genes are TRBV7-9 and TRBJ2-1; D is possibly TRBD1 or TRBD2 (5 bases each). Trimming pared 0 bases from V and 4 bases from J, leaving 10 bases between. The germline CDR1 and CDR2 sequences are SEHNR and FQNEAQ (reference sequence). The CDR3 sequence is 15 residues long. CDR3 loop: CASSLAGGTYNEQFF. CDR3 sequence (DNA): TGTGCCAGCAGCTTAGCCGGTGGGACGTACAATGAGCAGTTCTTC. The full variable domain, its missing parts supplied by reference TRBV7-9 and TRBJ2-1, is DTGVSQNPRHKITKRGQNVTFRCDPISEHNRLYWYRQTLGQGPEFLTYFQNEAQLEKSRLLSDRFSAERPKGSFSTLEIQRTEQGDSAMYLCASSLAGGTYNEQFFGPGTRLTVL.

V is TRBV9 and J is TRBJ2-2; 8 bases align to TRBD1. V dropped 3 bases and J dropped 6; count of bases not matched to a gene: 7. The CDR3 is made up of 15 amino acids. Germline assignment: CDR1 SGDLS and CDR2 YYNGEE. Written as DNA, the CDR3 is TGTGCCAGCAGCGCCCAGGGGGCGAGTGCCGGGGAGCTGTTTTTT. Its translation is CASSAQGASAGELFF.

J is TRBJ2-7 and V is TRBV5-1, with 8 bases lining up with TRBD2. This CDR3 contains 15 residues. Trimming removed 3 bases from V and 3 bases from J; junction bases left unmatched: 8. Germline assignment: CDR1 SGHRS and CDR2 YFSETQ. The CDR3 reads CASSSLSREVYEQYF. CDR3 DNA sequence: TGCGCCAGCAGCTCCCTTTCGCGGGAGGTCTACGAGCAGTACTTC.

The chain links TRBV19 to TRBJ2-7; 12 nucleotides match TRBD1. Germline V CDR1 and CDR2: LNHDA, SQIVND (reference sequence). The ends lost 10 bases at V and 5 bases at J; junction bases unmatched: 6. The length of the CDR3 is 13 residues. CDR3 sequence (DNA): TGTGCCACCTCCGGGACAGGGGGCAACGAGCAGTACTTC. It yields the protein CATSGTGGNEQYF.

V usage is TRBV5-5 and J usage is TRBJ2-1, with D maybe TRBD2 (5 bases). Germline V lookup: CDR1 SGHKS, CDR2 YYEKEE (reference sequence). Trimming removed 0 bases at V and 6 bases at J, with 10 bases between. There are 14 residues in the CDR3. The CDR3 region has the DNA TGTGCCAGCAGCTTGGAACTAGACCTCAATGAGCAGTTCTTC. Translating gives CASSLELDLNEQFF. The full variable domain, completed using reference TRBV5-5 and TRBJ2-1, is DAGVTQSPTHLIKTRGQQVTLRCSPISGHKSVSWYQQVLGQGPQFIFQYYEKEERGRGNFPDRFSARQFPNYSSELNVNALLLGDSALYLCASSLELDLNEQFFGPGTRLTVL.

The gene calls are TRBV5-6 and TRBJ2-6; D is perhaps TRBD2 (6 bases). V dropped 3 bases and J dropped 1 base, with 14 bases sitting between them. Germline lookup yields CDR1 SGHDT and CDR2 YYEEEE. This CDR3 contains 17 residues. CDR3 sequence reads: CASSWAGRVSGANVLTF. CDR3 DNA: TGTGCCAGCAGCTGGGCGGGAAGGGTTTCTGGGGCCAACGTCCTGACTTTC.

J is TRBJ2-7 and V is TRBV5-1, with a weak D call TRBD2 (6 bases). Germline CDR1 SGHRS, CDR2 YFSETQ. The CDR3 has 14 amino acids. Trimming took 1 base from V and 5 from J, leaving 13 bases between them. CDR3 residues: CASSLFSWGDEQYF. For the CDR3, the DNA is TGCGCCAGCAGCTTGTTTAGTTGGGGGGACGAGCAGTACTTC.

This chain connects TRBV19 to TRBJ2-1; D ambiguous. The CDR3 consists of 12 residues. Germline CDR1 LNHDA, CDR2 SQIVND (reference sequence). With 7 bases removed from V and 6 bases from J, the gap between germline ends came to 10 bases. CDR3 DNA sequence: TGTGCCAGTAAGGGTGGCTTCAATGAGCAGTTCTTC. Its protein product is CASKGGFNEQFF.

This chain joins TRBV5-4 and TRBJ2-1; 7 bases map to TRBD1. Losses at the gene ends were 2 bases for V and 7 bases for J; bases not matched to a gene: 3. The CDR3 consists of 13 residues. Per germline, CDR1 SGHNT and CDR2 YYREEE (reference sequence). CDR3 nucleotide sequence: TGTGCCAGCAGCTTACAGGGGTGGAATGAGCAGTTCTTC. As protein: CASSLQGWNEQFF.

This clone occurred once. The chain has TRBV11-2 and TRBJ2-1; D perhaps matches TRBD2 (6 bases). This CDR3 has 20 residues. In germline, CDR1 is SGHAT, CDR2 FQNNGV. V lost 0 bases and J lost 6, with 27 bases in between. The CDR3 nucleotides read TGTGCCAGCAGCTTAGACCAAGCGGGCCCGGACCCAAAAGTGTTCAATGAGCAGTTCTTC. Its translation is CASSLDQAGPDPKVFNEQFF.

This chain joins TRBV7-9 and TRBJ2-7; D gene ambiguous. Trimming removed 0 bases from V and 2 bases from J, with 14 bases in between. Germline-derived CDR1 and CDR2 are SEHNR and FQNEAQ (reference sequence). The CDR3 is 16 residues long. The CDR3 DNA follows: TGTGCCAGCAGCTTAGCGAACTCGGTTAGACCCTACGAGCAGTACTTC. Protein sequence: CASSLANSVRPYEQYF.

This rearrangement joins TRBV29-1 to TRBJ2-1; 9 bases fit TRBD1. The CDR3 contains 16 residues. Germline V gene data show CDR1 as SQVTM and CDR2 as ANQGSEA. The trim removed 3 bases at V and 7 bases at J, leaving 13 bases unmatched. DNA for the CDR3: TGCAGCGTTGAGGGATACAGGGGGCTATCCATAAATGAGCAGTTCTTC. Residues: CSVEGYRGLSINEQFF.